Described below is a single TCR beta chain sequence and its context. TCRdb's table, derived via immunoSEQ multiplex PCR, lists solely in-frame clones and lacks some. The sample includes 95,000 to 150,000 clones, approximately 89% seen only once; the top ten take 2.9%. Germline loops: CDR1 MNHEY, CDR2 SVGAGI. This CDR3 is 14 amino acids long. Trimming pared 0 bases from V and 4 bases from J, leaving 10 bases between. This sample stems from a study of control samples from healthy donors and cancer patients. Sequencing input: blood. This TCR was recovered from a man in his 60s in good health. This sequence joins TRBV6-5 and TRBJ2-7; a possible D gene is TRBD2 (7 bases). The CDR3 is CASSYSRGAYEQYF. In nucleotides, the CDR3 is TGTGCCAGCAGTTACTCACGGGGGGCGTACGAGCAGTACTTC.